One and the same sample provided the 32 T cell receptor beta chains below, sequenced in a study of CD8 T cells in ankylosing spondylitis. TCRdb analysed the 5' RACE reads with MiXCR anew, one entry per CDR3 protein. The sample includes 130,000 or so distinct CDR3 sequences, 6.5% to 9% of them seen just once. Input material: blood, either unsorted or a sorted T cell fraction (not recorded which). Every receptor here comes from a male donor with ankylosing spondylitis or in good health (not recorded which).

Many counts were recorded for this clonotype. The genes are TRBV7-9 and TRBJ1-3; tentatively, D is TRBD1 (5 bases). V lost 8 bases and J lost 0, with 11 bases in between. Germline V gene lookup returns CDR1 SEHNR and CDR2 FQNEAQ (reference sequence). The CDR3 runs 14 residues. This CDR3 reads CASWGENSGNTIYF. The CDR3 bases are TGTGCCAGCTGGGGCGAAAACTCTGGAAACACCATATATTTT.

Many counts were recorded for this clonotype. The V call is TRBV7-9, the J call TRBJ1-2, with 9 bases matching TRBD1. Unmatched junction bases numbered 6, after V lost 4 bases and J lost 6 bases. Germline CDR1 and CDR2: SEHNR and FQNEAQ (reference sequence). The length of the CDR3 is 14 residues. Written as DNA, the CDR3 is TGTGCCAGCAGCTACTCCGGGACAGGGAATGGCTACACCTTC. It yields the protein CASSYSGTGNGYTF.

This clonotype has a count of ten or more. This chain joins TRBV19 and TRBJ1-1, with unresolved D. Germline V gene lookup returns CDR1 LNHDA and CDR2 SQIVND (reference sequence). The CDR3 sequence is 13 residues long. The V gene lost 5 bases and the J gene lost 4 bases, with 11 bases spanning the gap. DNA for the CDR3: TGTGCCAGTAGTGAGATCCAAGGCACTGAAGCTTTCTTT. It specifies CASSEIQGTEAFF.

This clonotype was detected ten times or more. The rearrangement joins TRBV20-1 to TRBJ2-7; D tentatively reads TRBD1 or TRBD2 (5 bases each). Trimming left V 6 bases short and J 5 bases short, with 20 bases between. The CDR3 covers 14 residues. Per the germline V gene, CDR1 is DFQATT and CDR2 is SNEGSKA (reference sequence). The CDR3 protein is CSAPRGKESNEQYF. The CDR3 DNA is TGCAGTGCCCCGAGGGGTAAGGAATCCAACGAGCAGTACTTC.

The sample holds many counts of this clonotype. The rearrangement links TRBV29-1 to TRBJ2-1, with a weak D call TRBD1 (7 bases). Trimming shortened V by 7 bases and J by 5 bases, and 15 bases separated the two germline ends. CDR1 and CDR2 (germline): SQVTM, ANQGSEA. The CDR3 is 13 residues long. This CDR3 is CSAGGTVDNEQFF. CDR3 nucleotide sequence: TGCAGCGCTGGAGGGACAGTTGACAATGAGCAGTTCTTC.

This clonotype was found a few times. This sequence joins TRBV5-4 and TRBJ2-2, with D uncertain. The V end was cut by 1 base, the J end by 2 bases, with 12 bases between. The CDR3 has 16 residues. Germline V CDR1 and CDR2: SGHNT, YYREEE (reference sequence). CDR3 DNA: TGTGCCAGCAGCTTGCCAGGAGAAAGAAACACCGGGGAGCTGTTTTTT. Translated: CASSLPGERNTGELFF.

In this sample, this clonotype turned up many times. V gene TRBV18 combines with J gene TRBJ2-3; D may correspond to TRBD1 or TRBD2 (6 bases each). The ends were cut back, 3 bases at V and 4 bases at J, with 17 bases in the middle. The CDR3 has 16 residues. CDR1 KGHSH and CDR2 LQKENI come from the germline V gene. CDR3 residues: CASSPNSGGLADTQYF. The CDR3, as DNA: TGTGCCAGCTCACCGAATTCTGGGGGGCTCGCAGATACGCAGTATTTT.

This clonotype was detected ten times or more. The chain has TRBV20-1 and TRBJ2-1; 9 positions match TRBD1. This CDR3 region has 16 residues. The germline V gene has CDR1 DFQATT and CDR2 SNEGSKA (reference sequence). With V trimmed by 5 bases and J by 1 base, 9 bases remained unmatched. CDR3 nucleotides: TGCAGTGCTCTGGACAGGGGAAAGTTGTCCTACAATGAGCAGTTCTTC. Encoded protein: CSALDRGKLSYNEQFF.

The table lists this clonotype with many counts. The chain is built from TRBV6-5 and TRBJ1-2; unclear D gene. Germline V gene data show CDR1 as MNHEY and CDR2 as SVGAGI. The CDR3 spans 14 residues. V was clipped by 0 bases and J by 2 bases, with 7 bases between them. The CDR3 region is CASSYSHSNYGYTF. For the CDR3, the DNA is TGTGCCAGCAGTTACTCACACAGCAACTATGGCTACACCTTC.

This clonotype has at least ten counts. The chain has TRBV7-2 and TRBJ2-5; D is possibly TRBD2 (5 bases). The CDR3 is 13 residues long. The germline gives CDR1 SGHTA, CDR2 FQGNSA. Deletions cut 5 bases from V and 1 base from J, with 8 bases between. CDR3: CASSLGIQETQYF. The CDR3 DNA reads TGTGCCAGCAGCCTCGGGATCCAAGAGACCCAGTACTTC. Filled out from reference TRBV7-2 and TRBJ2-5, the complete variable domain reads GAGVSQSPSNKVTEKGKDVELRCDPISGHTALYWYRQSLGQGLEFLIYFQGNSAPDKSGLPSDRFSAERTGGSVSTLTIQRTQQEDSAVYLCASSLGIQETQYFGPGTRLLVL.

The CDR3: CSARSNREYEQYF. The CDR3 DNA is TGCAGTGCTCGTTCAAACAGGGAGTACGAGCAGTACTTC. The chain employs TRBV20-1 and TRBJ2-7, with a tentative D call TRBD1 (6 bases). V was trimmed by 5 bases and J by 4 bases, leaving 15 bases between them. The CDR3 spans 13 residues. The germline V gene has CDR1 DFQATT and CDR2 SNEGSKA (reference sequence).

This clonotype was counted only a few times. This chain joins TRBV7-2 and TRBJ2-3; TRBD2 agrees at 7 bases. Germline assignment: CDR1 SGHTA and CDR2 FQGNSA. The CDR3 sequence is 15 residues long. The V and J ends lost 5 bases and 0 bases, in that order; junction bases with no gene match: 5. The CDR3, as DNA: TGTGCCAGCAGCCTCCGGGACTATAGCACAGATACGCAGTATTTT. Amino acid sequence: CASSLRDYSTDTQYF. Full variable domain (outside the CDR3, taken from reference TRBV7-2 and TRBJ2-3): GAGVSQSPSNKVTEKGKDVELRCDPISGHTALYWYRQSLGQGLEFLIYFQGNSAPDKSGLPSDRFSAERTGGSVSTLTIQRTQQEDSAVYLCASSLRDYSTDTQYFGPGTRLTVL.

This clonotype showed up many times. The chain recombines TRBV28 with TRBJ1-5; maybe TRBD1 (6 bases). This CDR3 has 16 amino acids. The germline V gene has CDR1 MDHEN and CDR2 SYDVKM. Trimming stripped 6 bases from V and 5 bases from J, with 20 bases between. As DNA, the CDR3 is TGTGCCAGCAGGCCCTGGGGGCATCTTAGACATCAGCCCCAGCATTTT. Residues: CASRPWGHLRHQPQHF. Looking up the rest from reference TRBV28 and TRBJ1-5 gives the full variable domain: DVKVTQSSRYLVKRTGEKVFLECVQDMDHENMFWYRQDPGLGLRLIYFSYDVKMKEKGDIPEGYSVSREKKERFSLILESASTNQTSMYLCASRPWGHLRHQPQHFGDGTRLSIL.

In its sample, this clonotype was seen many times. The chain combines TRBV20-1 with TRBJ2-1, with TRBD2 matching over 8 bases. Germline V gene data show CDR1 as DFQATT and CDR2 as SNEGSKA (reference sequence). V gave up 6 bases and J gave up 2 bases; unmatched junction bases: 6. This CDR3 spans 14 amino acids. This chain's CDR3 is CSAPPAGAYNEQFF. For the CDR3, the DNA is TGCAGTGCCCCCCCAGCGGGGGCCTACAATGAGCAGTTCTTC.

The chain recombines TRBV6-2 or TRBV6-3 with TRBJ2-1; D might be TRBD2 (5 bases). Germline V gene sequence: CDR1 MNHEY, CDR2 SVGEGT. The CDR3 consists of 12 residues. V was pared by 6 bases and J by 9 bases, with 12 bases between. The CDR3 nucleotides read TGTGCCAGCAGAGGGCCAGAGGGTGAGCAGTTCTTC. It is translated as CASRGPEGEQFF.

This clonotype was seen repeatedly, ten times or more. The rearrangement uses TRBV12-3 or TRBV12-4 and TRBJ2-2; D is undetermined. This CDR3 is 17 amino acids long. Trimming shortened V by 4 bases and J by 3 bases, and 18 bases separated the two germline ends. CDR3 coding DNA: TGTGCCAGCAGTTCCAGTCGGACCCTCCTCGACACCGGGGAGCTGTTTTTT. Translation: CASSSSRTLLDTGELFF.

Ten or more counts support this clonotype. The rearrangement links TRBV20-1 to TRBJ1-2; D not resolved. Germline lookup yields CDR1 DFQATT and CDR2 SNEGSKA (reference sequence). The CDR3 length is 16 residues. The V and J ends lost 3 bases and 3 bases respectively, with 20 bases between them. DNA for the CDR3: TGCAGTGCTAGTTTCCGCGATACGGTTGGGTACTATGGCTACACCTTC. Translating it yields CSASFRDTVGYYGYTF.

Of note for this clonotype: A read error may produce the germline difference seen at one junction end. The rearrangement links TRBV7-7 to TRBJ2-1; weak D call: TRBD1 (6 bases). Germline V lookup: CDR1 SSHAT, CDR2 FNYEAQ (reference sequence). The CDR3 covers 13 residues. The CDR3 DNA reads as TGTGCTAGCAGCTCTCAGGGGCGCCCTGAGCAGTTCTTC. It codes for CASSSQGRPEQFF. The full variable domain, its missing parts supplied by reference TRBV7-7 and TRBJ2-1, is GAGVSQSPRYKVTKRGQDVTLRCDPISSHATLYWYQQALGQGPEFLTYFNYEAQPDKSGLPSDRFSAERPEGSISTLTIQRTEQRDSAMYRCASSSQGRPEQFFGPGTRLTVL.

This clonotype was picked up many times. The chain joins TRBV5-1 to TRBJ2-4; D not certain. The CDR3 length is 14 residues. Looked up from germline, CDR1 is SGHRS and CDR2 is YFSETQ. V gave up 1 base and J gave up 3 bases, with 8 bases separating them. The DNA for the CDR3 is TGCGCCAGCAGCTTGAACAACGACAAAAACATTCAGTACTTC. Its protein is CASSLNNDKNIQYF.

Ten or more counts support this clonotype. V gene TRBV5-1 combines with J gene TRBJ2-7; D gene unclear. This CDR3 has 13 residues. The V gene lost 0 bases and the J gene lost 4 bases, with 8 bases spanning the gap. From germline, CDR1 is SGHRS and CDR2 YFSETQ. The DNA for the CDR3 is TGCGCCAGCAGCTTGGGACCGCTATACGAGCAGTACTTC. It yields the protein CASSLGPLYEQYF.

This clonotype was counted many times. The V and J genes are TRBV29-1 and TRBJ1-2; unclear D gene. Germline V CDR1 and CDR2: SQVTM, ANQGSEA. The CDR3 extends over 10 amino acids. The V and J ends lost 4 bases and 6 bases respectively, with 6 bases between them. The CDR3 region has the DNA TGCAGCGTTGGGGAGGATGGCTACACCTTC. This gives the protein CSVGEDGYTF.

This clonotype has at least ten counts. This chain links TRBV19 with TRBJ2-1, with 11 bases matching TRBD1. The trim removed 5 bases at V and 3 bases at J, leaving 9 bases unmatched. The CDR3 is 17 residues long. Germline loops: CDR1 LNHDA, CDR2 SQIVND (reference sequence). The CDR3 bases are TGTGCCAGTAGTCCCGAAACCGGGACAGGGGGCTACAATGAGCAGTTCTTC. Translated: CASSPETGTGGYNEQFF.

The sample holds many counts of this clonotype. The chain has TRBV20-1 and TRBJ2-7; TRBD2 is a possible D gene (7 bases). Germline V gives CDR1 DFQATT, CDR2 SNEGSKA (reference sequence). The V and J ends lost 6 bases and 4 bases respectively, with 19 bases between them. This CDR3 region has 14 residues. CDR3 bases: TGCAGTGCAACTCTTGGGGGGGCCCCTTACGAGCAGTACTTC. Translating gives CSATLGGAPYEQYF.

This clonotype was detected many times. The chain employs TRBV6-2 or TRBV6-3 and TRBJ2-7, with D maybe TRBD1 (5 bases). With 4 bases removed from V and 2 bases from J, the gap between germline ends came to 12 bases. Germline CDR1 MNHEY, CDR2 SVGEGT. The CDR3 loop spans 14 amino acids. The CDR3 DNA is TGTGCCAGCAGTTCCTACGACAGACCCTACGAGCAGTACTTC. Protein sequence: CASSSYDRPYEQYF.

Ten or more counts support this clonotype. CDR3 nucleotide sequence: TGTGCCAGCAGCTTAAGGCGGCTACAGGAGACCCAGTACTTC. Protein sequence: CASSLRRLQETQYF. V usage is TRBV7-2 and J usage is TRBJ2-5; no reliable D call. The germline V gene encodes CDR1 SGHTA and CDR2 FQGNSA. The CDR3 is made up of 14 amino acids. Deletions cut 2 bases from V and 5 bases from J, with 12 bases between.

This clonotype was counted at least ten times. The V and J genes are TRBV5-1 and TRBJ1-6; D is unclear. Germline CDR1 is SGHRS and CDR2 is YFSETQ. The CDR3 is 15 amino acids. Trimming took 0 bases from V and 10 from J, leaving 14 bases between them. CDR3 in amino acids: CASSLDPPGNSPLHF. In nucleotides, the CDR3 is TGCGCCAGCAGCTTGGACCCGCCTGGGAACTCACCCCTCCACTTT. The variable domain in full, with the rest retrieved from reference TRBV5-1 and TRBJ1-6, is KAGVTQTPRYLIKTRGQQVTLSCSPISGHRSVSWYQQTPGQGLQFLFEYFSETQRNKGNFPGRFSGRQFSNSRSEMNVSTLELGDSALYLCASSLDPPGNSPLHFGNGTRLTVT.

The table lists this clonotype with many counts. The rearrangement joins TRBV20-1 to TRBJ2-7; D remains ambiguous. Germline CDR1 is DFQATT and CDR2 is SNEGSKA (reference sequence). V lost 5 bases and J 4 bases, leaving 12 bases between the germline ends. The CDR3 is 12 residues long. DNA of the CDR3: TGCAGTGCTTACCGACCCGATTACGAGCAGTACTTC. It is translated as CSAYRPDYEQYF.

In its sample, this clonotype was seen many times. The V gene is TRBV5-6, the J gene TRBJ1-4, with 7 bases identical to TRBD1. This CDR3 has 16 amino acids. Germline V gene data show CDR1 as SGHDT and CDR2 as YYEEEE. Trimming at V came to 2 bases and at J to 5 bases, leaving 9 bases not matched to a gene. CDR3 loop: CASSFTDRRGNEKLFF. The CDR3 coding sequence is TGTGCCAGCAGCTTTACGGACAGGAGGGGCAATGAAAAACTGTTTTTT. The full variable domain, rest sourced from reference TRBV5-6 and TRBJ1-4, is DAGVTQSPTHLIKTRGQQVTLRCSPKSGHDTVSWYQQALGQGPQFIFQYYEEEERQRGNFPDRFSGHQFPNYSSELNVNALLLGDSALYLCASSFTDRRGNEKLFFGSGTQLSVL.

The rearrangement links TRBV7-2 to TRBJ1-1; D is possibly TRBD1 (6 bases). From germline, CDR1 is SGHTA and CDR2 FQGNSA. V gave up 3 bases and J gave up 5 bases, with 13 bases separating them. CDR3 length: 14 amino acids. CDR3 DNA sequence: TGTGCCAGCAGCTTGTACAGGGAAGATACTGAAGCTTTCTTT. It yields the protein CASSLYREDTEAFF.

The gene calls are TRBV10-1 and TRBJ1-5; unclear D gene. The CDR3 has 14 amino acids. The V end was cut by 4 bases, the J end by 2 bases, with 9 bases between. Germline loops: CDR1 WNHNN, CDR2 SYGVQD (reference sequence). The CDR3: CASSAGRGNQPQHF. As DNA, the CDR3 is TGCGCCAGCAGTGCCGGGAGAGGCAATCAGCCCCAGCATTTT.

The gene calls are TRBV15 and TRBJ1-1, with D perhaps TRBD1 (6 bases). This CDR3 has 14 amino acids. V dropped 8 bases and J dropped 3 bases, with 16 bases sitting between them. CDR1 LNHNV and CDR2 YYDKDF come from the germline V gene (reference sequence). The CDR3 DNA reads as TGTGCCACCCAAAACAGGGTCGGGTACACTGAAGCTTTCTTT. This gives the protein CATQNRVGYTEAFF.

The chain recombines TRBV20-1 with TRBJ2-1; D perhaps matches TRBD2 (6 bases). Germline V CDR1 and CDR2: DFQATT, SNEGSKA (reference sequence). The CDR3 loop spans 12 amino acids. V gave up 6 bases and J gave up 8 bases, with 14 bases separating them. CDR3 region: CSARRLEDEQFF. The CDR3 DNA sequence: TGCAGTGCCAGACGACTAGAGGATGAGCAGTTCTTC.